These 9 T cell receptor beta chains were sequenced from one sample in a study of T cell responses to AZD1222 COVID-19 vaccine. Assay: immunoSEQ multiplex PCR; the TCRdb copy retains only in-frame clones and omits some. Found here are 140,000 to 150,000 clones, 86% of them singletons; the top ten hold roughly 5.1%. The starting material was peripheral blood, obtained 28 days after the second AZD1222 dose. The receptors stem from an adult who received the AZD1222 COVID-19 vaccine.

The genes are TRBV6-5 and TRBJ1-2; D is unclear. Looked up from germline, CDR1 is MNHEY and CDR2 is SVGAGI. The length of the CDR3 is 13 residues. V dropped 5 bases and J dropped 8 bases, with 15 bases sitting between them. CDR3 sequence reads: CASSRQTSTGYTF. The DNA of the CDR3 is TGTGCCAGCAGTAGGCAGACTAGTACAGGCTACACCTTC.

The rearrangement links TRBV29-1 to TRBJ2-1; 8 bases line up with TRBD2. This CDR3 has 15 amino acids. The germline V gene encodes CDR1 SQVTM and CDR2 ANQGSEA. The trim removed 3 bases at V and 1 base at J, leaving 5 bases unmatched. The CDR3 nucleotides are TGCAGCGTTGAGAGCGGGAGTCGGTCCTACAATGAGCAGTTCTTC. It translates to CSVESGSRSYNEQFF.

The V gene is TRBV7-2, the J gene TRBJ2-1; 8 nucleotides align to TRBD2. From germline, CDR1 is SGHTA and CDR2 FQGNSA. The CDR3 extends over 12 amino acids. J gave up 16 bases and V 5 bases, and 10 bases lay outside the gene matches. The CDR3 DNA follows: TGTGCCAGCAGCCTCAACGGGGGGGCCTGTTTCTTC. This gives the protein CASSLNGGACFF.

The rearrangement uses TRBV29-1 and TRBJ1-4; D ambiguous. V gave up 4 bases and J gave up 8 bases, with 11 bases separating them. The CDR3 is 12 residues long. Germline CDR1 SQVTM, CDR2 ANQGSEA. This CDR3 reads CSVVEVGEKLFF. The CDR3 bases are TGCAGCGTTGTCGAGGTTGGCGAAAAACTGTTTTTT.

Details on this clone: Other DNA sequences of this sample code for an identical CDR3. The chain joins TRBV7-6 to TRBJ2-7; no clear D gene. The CDR3 consists of 12 residues. The germline V gene encodes CDR1 SGHVS and CDR2 FNYEAQ. Trimming removed 5 bases at V and 6 bases at J, with 11 bases between. CDR3 region: CASSPSGGEQYF. CDR3 nucleotide sequence: TGTGCCAGCAGCCCGTCGGGCGGCGAGCAGTACTTC.

This chain uses TRBV7-9 with TRBJ2-2; possible D gene TRBD1, 6 bases. CDR3 length: 16 residues. Germline CDR1 reads SEHNR; CDR2 reads FQNEAQ (reference sequence). V lost 1 base and J 4 bases, leaving 13 bases between the germline ends. DNA for the CDR3: TGTGCCAGCAGCTTAGGGGCCATCAGGGGCACCGGGGAGCTGTTTTTT. Amino acids: CASSLGAIRGTGELFF.

This clone was counted only a few times. The V call is TRBV28, the J call TRBJ1-6; D may be TRBD1 (6 bases). CDR1 and CDR2 (germline): MDHEN, SYDVKM. The germline V and J ends were trimmed by 2 bases and 7 bases, with 15 bases remaining between them. The CDR3 totals 16 residues. The CDR3 nucleotides are TGTGCCAGCAGTTTAAGTTTGGGGGGCAGGAATTCACCCCTCCACTTT. Its protein is CASSLSLGGRNSPLHF.

The CDR3 spells CASRGWRNTEAFF. Written as DNA, the CDR3 is TGTGCCAGCAGGGGATGGCGAAACACTGAAGCTTTCTTT. This chain joins TRBV28 and TRBJ1-1; D remains ambiguous. CDR1 and CDR2 (germline): MDHEN, SYDVKM. V was trimmed by 6 bases and J by 2 bases, leaving 10 bases between them. CDR3 size: 13 residues.

The chain uses TRBV5-1 and TRBJ2-7; D call uncertain. CDR3 length equals 13 residues. Germline V CDR1 and CDR2: SGHRS, YFSETQ. Deletions cut 4 bases from V and 2 bases from J, with 10 bases between. The DNA of the CDR3 is TGCGCCAGCAGCGATTTATCGGCCTACGAGCAGTACTTC. Translation gives CASSDLSAYEQYF.